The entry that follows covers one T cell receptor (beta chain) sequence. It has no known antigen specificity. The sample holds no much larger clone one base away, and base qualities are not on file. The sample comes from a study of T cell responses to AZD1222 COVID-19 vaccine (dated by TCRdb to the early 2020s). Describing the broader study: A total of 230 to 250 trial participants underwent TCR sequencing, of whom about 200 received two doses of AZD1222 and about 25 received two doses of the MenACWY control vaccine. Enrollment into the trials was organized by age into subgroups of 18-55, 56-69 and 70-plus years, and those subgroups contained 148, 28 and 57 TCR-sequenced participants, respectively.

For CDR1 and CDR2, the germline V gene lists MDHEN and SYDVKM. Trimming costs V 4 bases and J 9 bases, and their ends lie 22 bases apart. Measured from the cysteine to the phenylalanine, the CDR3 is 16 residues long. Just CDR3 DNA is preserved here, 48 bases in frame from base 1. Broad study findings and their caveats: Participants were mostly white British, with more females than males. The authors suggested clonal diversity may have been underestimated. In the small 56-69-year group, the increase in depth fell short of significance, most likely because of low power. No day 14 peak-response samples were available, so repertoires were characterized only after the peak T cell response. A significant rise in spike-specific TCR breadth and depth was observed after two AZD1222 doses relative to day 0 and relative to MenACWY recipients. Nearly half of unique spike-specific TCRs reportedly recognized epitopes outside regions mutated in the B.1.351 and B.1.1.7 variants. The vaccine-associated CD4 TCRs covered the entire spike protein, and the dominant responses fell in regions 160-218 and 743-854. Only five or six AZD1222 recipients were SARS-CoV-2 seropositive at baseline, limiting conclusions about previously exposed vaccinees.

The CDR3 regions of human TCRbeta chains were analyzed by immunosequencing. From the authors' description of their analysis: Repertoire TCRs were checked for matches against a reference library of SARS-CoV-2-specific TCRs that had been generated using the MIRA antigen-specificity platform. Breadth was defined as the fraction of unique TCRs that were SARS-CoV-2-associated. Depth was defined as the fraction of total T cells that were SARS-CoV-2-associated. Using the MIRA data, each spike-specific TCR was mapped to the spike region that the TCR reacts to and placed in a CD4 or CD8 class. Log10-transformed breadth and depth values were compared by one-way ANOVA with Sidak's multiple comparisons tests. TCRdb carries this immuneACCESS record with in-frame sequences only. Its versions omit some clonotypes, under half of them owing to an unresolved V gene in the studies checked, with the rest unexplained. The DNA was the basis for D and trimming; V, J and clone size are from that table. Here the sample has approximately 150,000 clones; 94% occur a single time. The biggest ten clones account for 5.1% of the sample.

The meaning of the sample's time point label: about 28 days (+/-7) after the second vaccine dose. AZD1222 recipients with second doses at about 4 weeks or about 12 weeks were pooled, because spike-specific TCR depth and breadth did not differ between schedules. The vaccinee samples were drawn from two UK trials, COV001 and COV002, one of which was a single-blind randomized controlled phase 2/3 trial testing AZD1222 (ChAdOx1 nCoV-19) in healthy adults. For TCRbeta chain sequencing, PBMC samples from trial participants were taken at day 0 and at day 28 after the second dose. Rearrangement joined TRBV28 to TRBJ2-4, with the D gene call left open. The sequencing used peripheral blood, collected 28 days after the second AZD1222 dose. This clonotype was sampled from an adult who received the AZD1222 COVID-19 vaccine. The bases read TGTGCCAGCAGTTCTGGGGTGGAGCTCGGCCGGGCCATTCAGTACTTC. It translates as CASSSGVELGRAIQYF.